This TCR beta chain was found in a study of CD8 T cells in ankylosing spondylitis. This CDR3 region has 16 residues. Trimming took off 2 bases at V and 6 bases at J, with 17 bases between the two ends. Germline V gives CDR1 WSHSY, CDR2 SAAADI. TCRdb itself ran the 5' RACE reads through MiXCR, one entry per CDR3 protein. Among 150,000 to 250,000 distinct CDR3 sequences listed, about 13% were seen once. The study, taken as a whole, reports: Matched ankylosing spondylitis synovial fluid reportedly contained a significantly enriched population of disease-linked clones.

This clonotype showed up many times. The target antigen is unknown. The V and J genes are TRBV10-2 and TRBJ2-1, with D perhaps matching TRBD2 (6 bases). This TCR was sampled from a male donor with ankylosing spondylitis or in good health (not recorded which). The sequencing input was blood, either unsorted or a sorted T cell fraction (not recorded which). The CDR3 DNA follows: TGCGCCAGCAGTGAGGGTGTACTAGCCCCGGCCAATGAGCAGTTCTTC. This sequence encodes CASSEGVLAPANEQFF.